The 23 T cell receptor beta chains below all came from one sample that was sequenced in a study of neurological immune-mediated disorders. TCRdb reprocessed the 5' RACE reads with MiXCR, giving one entry per CDR3 protein. The table records about 77,000 distinct CDR3 sequences, roughly 9.9% of them present only once. What was sequenced was PBMCs. The source is a man between 50 and 59 years old in good health.

This clonotype came up many times. This rearrangement joins TRBV5-1 to TRBJ1-1; TRBD1 matches at 8 bases. Germline lookup yields CDR1 SGHRS and CDR2 YFSETQ. The ends lost 3 bases at V and 0 bases at J; junction bases unmatched: 10. The CDR3 spans 17 residues. CDR3 coding DNA: TGCGCCAGCAGCTCTCCGGACAGGGCGGACATGAACACTGAAGCTTTCTTT. Translating it yields CASSSPDRADMNTEAFF.

The sample holds many counts of this clonotype. This rearrangement joins TRBV24-1 to TRBJ2-5; TRBD1 aligns across 7 bases. The CDR3 spans 14 residues. Germline values: CDR1 KGHDR, CDR2 SFDVKD. The junction had 2 bases not matched to a gene; V was cut back by 3 bases and J by 2 bases. DNA of the CDR3: TGTGCCACCAGTGATGGGGACAGTCAAGAGACCCAGTACTTC. It codes for CATSDGDSQETQYF.

There are many counts of this clonotype. The V call is TRBV7-9, the J call TRBJ1-1; D gene uncertain. The CDR3 runs to 16 residues. Per the germline V gene, CDR1 is SEHNR and CDR2 is FQNEAQ (reference sequence). Between the trimmed V and J ends, which lost 4 bases and 0 bases, there was a span of 15 bases. Here the CDR3 reads CASSSDYAGMNTEAFF. In DNA, the CDR3 is TGTGCCAGCAGCTCAGATTATGCGGGGATGAACACTGAAGCTTTCTTT.

This clonotype came up many times. The genes are TRBV3-1 and TRBJ2-7, with 10 bases matching TRBD2. Looked up from germline, CDR1 is LGHDT and CDR2 is YNNKEL (reference sequence). V was clipped by 4 bases and J by 2 bases; unmatched bases: 5. The CDR3 runs to 15 residues. In nucleotides, the CDR3 is TGTGCCAGCAGCCTCAGACTAGCGGGTCCCTACGAGCAGTACTTC. Its protein product is CASSLRLAGPYEQYF.

The CDR3 nucleotides read TGCAGTGCTAGAGGACAGACTAACTATGGCTACACCTTC. Residues: CSARGQTNYGYTF. This rearrangement joins TRBV20-1 to TRBJ1-2; TRBD1 is a possible D gene (5 bases). Germline CDR1 is DFQATT and CDR2 is SNEGSKA (reference sequence). Trimming left V 1 base short and J 0 bases short, with 6 bases between. The CDR3 extends over 13 amino acids.

This clonotype came up many times. This chain links TRBV10-3 with TRBJ2-1, with 12 positions matching TRBD2. CDR3 length equals 17 residues. Germline trimming cut 0 bases from V and 5 bases from J; bases unmatched to any gene: 5. From germline, CDR1 is ENHRY and CDR2 SYGVKD. DNA of the CDR3: TGTGCCATCAGTGAGTCGAATCTAGCGGGGGGGGACAATGAGCAGTTCTTC. It codes for CAISESNLAGGDNEQFF.

This clonotype has only a few counts. CDR3 nucleotide sequence: TGTGCCAGCAGTCCAATGGACAGGGTTATGGGTGAAAAACTGTTTTTT. Its translation is CASSPMDRVMGEKLFF. V is TRBV28 and J is TRBJ1-4; 8 nucleotides align to TRBD1. The CDR3 length is 16 residues. Germline V gives CDR1 MDHEN, CDR2 SYDVKM. V lost 5 bases and J lost 7; bases outside the gene matches: 12.

This clonotype was recorded many times. The rearrangement uses TRBV5-1 and TRBJ2-5, with 7 bases identical to TRBD1. This CDR3 comprises 14 residues. V lost 7 bases and J lost 4; bases outside the gene matches: 10. Germline loops: CDR1 SGHRS, CDR2 YFSETQ. The CDR3 DNA follows: TGCGCCAGCGCTGACAGGGCACCGGGAGAGACCCAGTACTTC. Amino acid sequence: CASADRAPGETQYF.

This clonotype was seen ten or more times. The rearrangement joins TRBV7-2 to TRBJ2-3; no definite D call. CDR1 and CDR2 from the germline V gene are SGHTA and FQGNSA. Trimming left V 7 bases short and J 0 bases short, with 8 bases between. This CDR3 comprises 13 residues. The CDR3 bases are TGTGCCAGCAAGGGTTATAGCACAGATACGCAGTATTTT. It is translated as CASKGYSTDTQYF.

This clonotype was counted ten times or more. The chain is built from TRBV29-1 and TRBJ1-5; 10 bases align to TRBD1. J was trimmed by 3 bases and V by 4 bases; bases with no gene match: 3. Germline loops: CDR1 SQVTM, CDR2 ANQGSEA. The CDR3 is 14 amino acids. For the CDR3, the DNA is TGCAGCGTTGGGACAGGGGGAAACAATCAGCCCCAGCATTTT. Residues: CSVGTGGNNQPQHF.

This clonotype was counted at least ten times. This sequence joins TRBV7-9 and TRBJ1-1; D may be TRBD1 (5 bases). Trimming left V 5 bases short and J 1 base short, with 11 bases between. CDR1 and CDR2 (germline): SEHNR, FQNEAQ (reference sequence). The CDR3 runs 14 residues. The DNA for the CDR3 is TGTGCCAGCAGCCCGCGGCAGGGGAACACTGAAGCTTTCTTT. It translates to CASSPRQGNTEAFF.

This clonotype appeared a few times. A read error may be the cause here, since a much bigger clone is one base away. The V call is TRBV19, the J call TRBJ2-1, with D unresolved. This CDR3 has 14 residues. Per the germline V gene, CDR1 is LNHDA and CDR2 is SQIVND (reference sequence). CDR3 DNA: TGTGCCAGTAGTATTCCAGCCTTCGACAATGAGAAGTTCTTC. Its translation: CASSIPAFDNEKFF.

This clonotype was found many times. CDR3: CAISESLAGRPYEQYF. The CDR3 bases are TGTGCCATCAGTGAGTCTCTAGCGGGGCGGCCCTACGAGCAGTACTTC. The J gene is TRBJ2-7, the V gene TRBV10-3; 9 positions match TRBD2. The germline V gene has CDR1 ENHRY and CDR2 SYGVKD. The ends lost 0 bases at V and 2 bases at J; junction bases unmatched: 5. The CDR3 contains 16 residues.

There are many counts of this clonotype. V is TRBV28 and J is TRBJ2-2; 10 bases fit TRBD2. CDR3 length: 15 residues. Looked up from germline, CDR1 is MDHEN and CDR2 is SYDVKM. Trimming removed 6 bases from V and 3 bases from J; junction bases left unmatched: 4. The CDR3 here is CASRSGGADTGELFF. CDR3 DNA: TGTGCCAGCAGGAGCGGGGGGGCCGACACCGGGGAGCTGTTTTTT.

This clonotype was detected ten times or more. The genes are TRBV7-2 and TRBJ2-4, with a weak D call TRBD1 (7 bases). V was trimmed by 1 base and J by 2 bases, leaving 9 bases between them. CDR1 and CDR2 from the germline V gene are SGHTA and FQGNSA. This CDR3 is 15 amino acids long. The chain's CDR3 is CASSLGRGPKNIQYF. The CDR3 coding sequence is TGTGCCAGCAGCTTAGGGAGGGGGCCCAAAAACATTCAGTACTTC. Combining the CDR3 with reference TRBV7-2 and TRBJ2-4 gives the whole variable domain GAGVSQSPSNKVTEKGKDVELRCDPISGHTALYWYRQSLGQGLEFLIYFQGNSAPDKSGLPSDRFSAERTGGSVSTLTIQRTQQEDSAVYLCASSLGRGPKNIQYFGAGTRLSVL.

This sequence joins TRBV6-2 or TRBV6-3 and TRBJ1-5; D remains unclear. CDR3 length: 14 residues. The germline gives CDR1 MNHEY, CDR2 SVGEGT. V dropped 8 bases and J dropped 3 bases, with 14 bases sitting between them. CDR3 in DNA: TGTGCCAGCGCAATTTACGGGGACAATCAGCCCCAGCATTTT. This encodes CASAIYGDNQPQHF.

This chain links TRBV7-2 with TRBJ2-1; D unresolved. Germline V gene data show CDR1 as SGHTA and CDR2 as FQGNSA. The CDR3 is made up of 13 amino acids. Trimming took off 1 base at V and 7 bases at J, with 8 bases between the two ends. The CDR3 is CASSLEAINEQFF. For the CDR3, the DNA is TGTGCCAGCAGCTTAGAAGCTATTAATGAGCAGTTCTTC.

This clonotype was found many times. The rearrangement joins TRBV5-1 to TRBJ2-5; D gene ambiguous. The CDR3 totals 14 residues. Trimming took off 0 bases at V and 5 bases at J, with 11 bases between the two ends. From germline, CDR1 is SGHRS and CDR2 YFSETQ. Here the CDR3 reads CASSLGRSRETQYF. The DNA of the CDR3 is TGCGCCAGCAGCTTGGGAAGGAGCAGGGAGACCCAGTACTTC. The complete variable domain, with remaining parts taken from reference TRBV5-1 and TRBJ2-5, reads KAGVTQTPRYLIKTRGQQVTLSCSPISGHRSVSWYQQTPGQGLQFLFEYFSETQRNKGNFPGRFSGRQFSNSRSEMNVSTLELGDSALYLCASSLGRSRETQYFGPGTRLLVL.

In this sample, this clonotype turned up many times. The rearrangement joins TRBV12-3 or TRBV12-4 to TRBJ2-7, with TRBD2 matching over 8 bases. The CDR3 sequence is 15 residues long. Trimming at V came to 6 bases and at J to 5 bases, leaving 12 bases not matched to a gene. This CDR3 is CASSPRRGGPDEQYF. DNA for the CDR3: TGTGCCAGCAGCCCCCGACGGGGGGGACCCGACGAGCAGTACTTC.

There are many counts of this clonotype. The rearrangement links TRBV5-1 to TRBJ2-1; 8 nucleotides match TRBD1. Germline values: CDR1 SGHRS, CDR2 YFSETQ. The CDR3 spans 15 residues. J gave up 5 bases and V 3 bases, and 7 bases lay outside the gene matches. CDR3 sequence reads: CASSSGQGGNNEQFF. CDR3 coding DNA: TGCGCCAGCAGCTCAGGACAGGGAGGTAACAATGAGCAGTTCTTC.

This clonotype occurred many times. The V and J genes are TRBV5-1 and TRBJ1-5; no clear D. Germline CDR1 and CDR2: SGHRS and YFSETQ. The V end was cut by 0 bases, the J end by 0 bases, with 7 bases between. The CDR3 consists of 15 residues. The CDR3 spells CASSLDGISNQPQHF. In DNA form, the CDR3 reads TGCGCCAGCAGCTTGGACGGAATTAGCAATCAGCCCCAGCATTTT.

This clonotype was found many times. The rearrangement links TRBV7-2 to TRBJ2-3; TRBD2 agrees at 7 bases. Trimming removed 2 bases from V and 0 bases from J; junction bases left unmatched: 8. Germline V CDR1 and CDR2: SGHTA, FQGNSA. CDR3 length: 17 residues. CDR3 DNA sequence: TGTGCCAGCAGCTTAACGTTCGACGGGAGGAGCACAGATACGCAGTATTTT. This sequence encodes CASSLTFDGRSTDTQYF.

This clonotype showed up many times. Here the CDR3 reads CASSLVRPPGTVYNEQFF. The CDR3 DNA reads TGCGCCAGCAGCTTGGTTAGACCTCCGGGGACAGTCTACAATGAGCAGTTCTTC. The J gene is TRBJ2-1, the V gene TRBV5-1; 7 nucleotides agree with TRBD1. CDR3 length: 18 residues. The V segment lost 0 bases and the J segment 3 bases; nucleotides outside the gene matches: 12. From germline, CDR1 is SGHRS and CDR2 YFSETQ.